What follows are 20 T cell receptor beta chains derived from one specimen sequenced in a study of cytomegalovirus exposure and HLA in healthy donors. The PCR was carried out with 60 Vbeta primers and 13 Jbeta primers. The repertoire was sequenced with immunoSEQ multiplex PCR; TCRdb's copy has only in-frame clones and lacks some. The sample has around 63,000 clones; roughly 80% are singletons. Sample: PBMCs. The receptor set was obtained from a woman aged 25 to 39 in good health and CMV-seronegative.

V usage is TRBV5-1 and J usage is TRBJ1-1; D is possibly TRBD1 (5 bases). Deletions cut 4 bases from V and 0 bases from J, with 10 bases between. Germline V gene lookup returns CDR1 SGHRS and CDR2 YFSETQ. The CDR3 consists of 14 residues. The CDR3 protein is CASSPGLMNTEAFF. The CDR3 DNA reads as TGCGCCAGCAGCCCGGGACTAATGAACACTGAAGCTTTCTTT.

The chain joins TRBV7-2 to TRBJ2-7, with a possible D match to TRBD2 (6 bases). Trimming cost V 5 bases and J 6 bases, with 17 bases left between them. CDR1 and CDR2 (germline): SGHTA, FQGNSA. The CDR3 is made up of 14 amino acids. Here the CDR3 DNA reads TGTGCCAGCAGCCGGGACTCCCAATTTTTCGAGCAGTACTTC. Translated: CASSRDSQFFEQYF.

The chain employs TRBV7-9 and TRBJ2-3; 7 nucleotides align to TRBD2. V lost 3 bases, J lost 2 bases, and 14 bases stayed unmatched. Germline V lookup: CDR1 SEHNR, CDR2 FQNEAQ (reference sequence). The CDR3 consists of 18 residues. The chain's CDR3 is CASSFPPASGGYTDTQYF. The CDR3 DNA reads TGTGCCAGCAGCTTCCCCCCCGCTAGCGGAGGTTACACAGATACGCAGTATTTT.

The DNA of the CDR3 is TGTGCCAGCAGCTCCCACCGTTTGGGGGGTACGCAGTATTTT. Translation: CASSSHRLGGTQYF. The genes are TRBV11-3 and TRBJ2-3; maybe TRBD2 (6 bases). CDR3 size: 14 residues. Germline CDR1 is SGHNT and CDR2 is YENEEA. Trimming took off 4 bases at V and 8 bases at J, with 16 bases between the two ends.

The V call is TRBV19, the J call TRBJ1-1, with TRBD1 identical over 7 bases. Germline V gene sequence: CDR1 LNHDA, CDR2 SQIVND (reference sequence). The CDR3 spans 13 residues. The J segment lost 3 bases and the V segment lost 6 bases, leaving 4 bases of the junction unmatched. CDR3 sequence (DNA): TGTGCCAGTAGAGCTACAGGGGACACTGAAGCTTTCTTT. This gives the protein CASRATGDTEAFF.

This clone has more than one count but fewer than ten. Other nucleotide sequences in the sample specify the same CDR3. V gene TRBV11-2 combines with J gene TRBJ2-5, with 8 bases fitting TRBD1. The length of the CDR3 is 15 residues. Germline V gene lookup returns CDR1 SGHAT and CDR2 FQNNGV. V lost 3 bases, J lost 4 bases, and 7 bases stayed unmatched. CDR3 sequence (DNA): TGTGCCAGCAGCTTGAGTCAGGGGGCGCGAGAGACCCAGTACTTC. Translation gives CASSLSQGARETQYF.

This clone appeared a few times. The chain links TRBV5-1 to TRBJ1-4; TRBD1 is a possible D gene (5 bases). This CDR3 region has 14 residues. The germline V gene encodes CDR1 SGHRS and CDR2 YFSETQ. Trimming stripped 0 bases from V and 5 bases from J, with 8 bases between. The CDR3 DNA reads TGCGCCAGCAGCTTGGGGACACCGAATGAAAAACTGTTTTTT. It codes for CASSLGTPNEKLFF.

The CDR3 nucleotides are TGTGCCAGCAGCCCTGGTAGCCCGGTGCTCTCTGAAGCTTTCTTT. It encodes CASSPGSPVLSEAFF. The rearrangement uses TRBV11-1 and TRBJ1-1; the D is unclear. This CDR3 spans 15 amino acids. Germline lookup yields CDR1 SGHAT and CDR2 FQDESV (reference sequence). V lost 5 bases to trimming and J lost 6 bases, with 19 bases between them.

CDR3 sequence (DNA): TGTGCCAGCAGCGAATCTGAGAAAACCTACAATGAGCAGTTCTTC. It translates to CASSESEKTYNEQFF. The chain uses TRBV9 and TRBJ2-1; the D is unclear. The CDR3 totals 15 residues. The ends were cut back, 3 bases at V and 2 bases at J, with 12 bases in the middle. CDR1 and CDR2 (germline): SGDLS, YYNGEE.

This chain connects TRBV27 to TRBJ2-1; 7 nucleotides agree with TRBD1. The CDR3 contains 13 residues. V dropped 7 bases and J dropped 7; count of bases not matched to a gene: 7. Germline CDR1 and CDR2: MNHEY and SMNVEV (reference sequence). The CDR3 DNA reads TGTGCCAGCACCTCGACAGGGATTAATGAGCAGTTCTTC. It specifies CASTSTGINEQFF.

The genes are TRBV7-2 and TRBJ1-2, with D unresolved. V was clipped by 4 bases and J by 8 bases, with 17 bases between them. The CDR3 has 14 residues. Germline V CDR1 and CDR2: SGHTA, FQGNSA. The CDR3 region is CASSYRRPDGGYTF. The DNA for the CDR3 is TGTGCCAGCAGCTATAGACGGCCAGACGGGGGCTACACCTTC.

The CDR3 DNA reads TGTGCCAGCAGCTCTAGCGGGACTCGCTCCTACGAGCAGTACGTC. Its protein is CASSSSGTRSYEQYV. The chain links TRBV7-9 to TRBJ2-7, with TRBD2 matching 9 bases. The V gene end was trimmed by 4 bases and the J gene end by 0 bases; junction bases not matched to a gene: 4. The CDR3 length is 15 residues. The germline V gene encodes CDR1 SEHNR and CDR2 FQNEAQ (reference sequence).

The chain links TRBV10-3 to TRBJ2-1, with D possibly being TRBD2 (5 bases). Germline V CDR1 and CDR2: ENHRY, SYGVKD. Between the trimmed V and J ends, which lost 6 bases and 6 bases, there was a span of 12 bases. The CDR3 has 13 residues. The CDR3 DNA reads TGTGCCATCAGCCAGGACGGACTCAATGAGCAGTTCTTC. This gives the protein CAISQDGLNEQFF.

This clone was counted a single time. This CDR3 reads CASMVGSGAYNEQFF. The CDR3 DNA sequence: TGTGCCAGCATGGTGGGTAGCGGAGCCTACAATGAGCAGTTCTTC. The chain has TRBV6-5 and TRBJ2-1; D is possibly TRBD2 (6 bases). This CDR3 contains 15 residues. V lost 7 bases and J 2 bases, leaving 15 bases between the germline ends. From germline, CDR1 is MNHEY and CDR2 SVGAGI.

The V and J genes are TRBV2 and TRBJ2-3, with 11 bases fitting TRBD1. The V segment lost 9 bases and the J segment 3 bases; nucleotides outside the gene matches: 5. The V gene's germline CDR1 is SNHLY and CDR2 FYNNEI. The CDR3 consists of 14 residues. The CDR3 protein is CASHRDRGTDTQYF. CDR3 DNA sequence: TGTGCCAGTCACCGGGACAGGGGGACAGATACGCAGTATTTT.

The chain has TRBV7-2 and TRBJ1-1; tentative D call: TRBD1 (5 bases). CDR1 and CDR2 (germline): SGHTA, FQGNSA. The CDR3 contains 14 residues. V shed 8 bases and J shed 0 bases, with 13 bases lying between them. CDR3 loop: CASSVGHLNTEAFF. CDR3 DNA: TGTGCCAGCTCGGTAGGACACTTGAACACTGAAGCTTTCTTT.

The chain joins TRBV29-1 to TRBJ2-3; 7 bases map to TRBD1. Germline V lookup: CDR1 SQVTM, CDR2 ANQGSEA. This CDR3 region has 15 residues. The V gene end was trimmed by 2 bases and the J gene end by 3 bases; junction bases not matched to a gene: 8. The CDR3, as DNA: TGCAGCGTTGAAACCGGGACAGATTTTACAGATACGCAGTATTTT. This gives the protein CSVETGTDFTDTQYF.

The chain joins TRBV4-2 to TRBJ2-2; D is unresolved. The V end lost 1 base, the J end lost 4 bases, and 10 bases lay between the germline ends. The CDR3 spans 15 residues. The V gene's germline CDR1 is LGHNA and CDR2 YNFKEQ. The CDR3 coding sequence is TGTGCCAGCAGCCAAGGAAGGAGAGCCACCGGGGAGCTGTTTTTT. Protein sequence: CASSQGRRATGELFF.

This clone was counted a few times. V and J are TRBV6-1 and TRBJ1-3; TRBD1 agrees at 9 bases. Germline lookup yields CDR1 MNHNS and CDR2 SASEGT. Germline trimming cut 4 bases from V and 3 bases from J; bases unmatched to any gene: 4. This CDR3 has 15 residues. In nucleotides, the CDR3 is TGTGCCAGCAGTGGACAGGGGGGTGGTGGAAACACCATATATTTT. This codes for CASSGQGGGGNTIYF.

A word on this clone: Other nucleotide sequences in the sample specify the same CDR3. The DNA of the CDR3 is TGTGCCTGGAGTGGGCAGAACTATGGCTACACCTTC. Its protein product is CAWSGQNYGYTF. This chain joins TRBV30 and TRBJ1-2, with D unclear. CDR1 GTSNPN and CDR2 SVGIG come from the germline V gene (reference sequence). The V end lost 1 base, the J end lost 2 bases, and 5 bases lay between the germline ends. The CDR3 runs to 12 residues.